These 12 T cell receptor beta chains were sequenced from one sample in a study of response to subunit inactivated influenza vaccine. TCRdb used MiXCR to reprocess the RT-PCR reads, holding one entry per CDR3 protein. The repertoire holds 650,000 or so distinct CDR3 sequences, with around 13% as singletons. The material sequenced was PBMCs from blood, taken 14 to 15 days before vaccination. These receptors originate from a man aged 45 to 65 who received an inactivated influenza vaccine.

This clonotype occurred once. The chain couples TRBV7-9 to TRBJ2-7, with 8 bases identical to TRBD1. The CDR3 has 17 amino acids. Trimming cost V 0 bases and J 2 bases; bases outside gene matches: 9. Germline V lookup: CDR1 SEHNR, CDR2 FQNEAQ (reference sequence). The DNA for the CDR3 is TGTGCCAGCAGCTTAGCGCTAGGGACAGGAGGCACCTACGAGCAGTACTTC. Translated: CASSLALGTGGTYEQYF.

The chain combines TRBV7-2 with TRBJ2-5; 7 nucleotides align to TRBD2. This CDR3 is built from 14 residues. V was pared by 3 bases and J by 4 bases, with 5 bases of the junction left unmatched. Looked up from germline, CDR1 is SGHTA and CDR2 is FQGNSA. The DNA for the CDR3 is TGTGCCAGCAGCTTCATCGCGGGAGTAGAGACCCAGTACTTC. Encoded protein: CASSFIAGVETQYF.

In this sample, this clonotype turned up a few times. The rearrangement links TRBV6-5 to TRBJ1-1; D may be TRBD1 (5 bases). V lost 8 bases and J 7 bases, leaving 14 bases between the germline ends. CDR1 is MNHEY, CDR2 SVGAGI, per germline. CDR3 length equals 12 residues. CDR3 protein: CASQTAGGEAFF. In nucleotides, the CDR3 is TGTGCCAGCCAAACGGCGGGGGGTGAAGCTTTCTTT.

This clonotype came up a few times. The chain couples TRBV4-3 to TRBJ2-1; D possibly corresponds to TRBD2 (6 bases). Germline V gene sequence: CDR1 LGHNA, CDR2 YSLEER. Deletions cut 3 bases from V and 4 bases from J, with 16 bases between. This CDR3 region has 16 residues. CDR3 coding DNA: TGCGCCAGCAGCCAGATTAGCGGCACCGATTACAATGAGCAGTTCTTC. Its protein is CASSQISGTDYNEQFF.

The rearrangement joins TRBV5-1 to TRBJ2-1, with 13 bases matching TRBD2. This CDR3 has 16 amino acids. Germline V lookup: CDR1 SGHRS, CDR2 YFSETQ. V trimming: 4 bases; J trimming: 9 bases; junction bases outside the gene matches: 10. The chain's CDR3 is CASSPTGLAGTSEQFF. The CDR3, as DNA: TGCGCCAGCAGCCCTACGGGACTAGCGGGAACGTCTGAGCAGTTCTTC.

V usage is TRBV7-8 and J usage is TRBJ2-5; 7 bases line up with TRBD2. The CDR3 covers 16 residues. Germline trimming cut 4 bases from V and 4 bases from J; bases unmatched to any gene: 12. CDR1 is SGHVS, CDR2 FQNEAQ, per germline. DNA of the CDR3: TGTGCCAGCAGCTCAGATGGGGGGGGTTCAACAGAGACCCAGTACTTC. It translates to CASSSDGGGSTETQYF.

This clonotype turned up a few times. This sequence joins TRBV29-1 and TRBJ2-2, with 10 bases aligning to TRBD1. V lost 4 bases and J lost 7; bases outside the gene matches: 3. Germline loops: CDR1 SQVTM, CDR2 ANQGSEA. This CDR3 comprises 13 residues. CDR3 sequence (DNA): TGCAGCGTTGGACAGGGGGCCTTCGGGGAGCTGTTTTTT. Translated, it gives CSVGQGAFGELFF.

This chain links TRBV12-3 or TRBV12-4 with TRBJ2-3; TRBD2 is a possible D gene (5 bases). The CDR3 is made up of 16 amino acids. Trimming took 6 bases from V and 1 from J, leaving 17 bases between them. The DNA for the CDR3 is TGTGCCAGCAGATCCACCGGGGTAAGGGGCACAGATACGCAGTATTTT. This encodes CASRSTGVRGTDTQYF.

This clonotype appeared a few times. The CDR3 loop reads CASSPPGLRSYNEQFF. The CDR3 bases are TGTGCCAGCTCACCACCGGGACTTCGCTCCTACAATGAGCAGTTCTTC. This chain joins TRBV18 and TRBJ2-1, with D possibly TRBD2 on 6 matching bases. The germline V gene encodes CDR1 KGHSH and CDR2 LQKENI. The ends were cut back, 0 bases at V and 0 bases at J, with 9 bases in the middle. This CDR3 is built from 16 residues.

The chain has TRBV20-1 and TRBJ2-7; 13 bases line up with TRBD2. The V segment lost 1 base and the J segment 4 bases; nucleotides outside the gene matches: 4. CDR1 is DFQATT, CDR2 SNEGSKA, per germline (reference sequence). CDR3 length: 15 residues. This CDR3 is CSARGGLAGLYEQYF. In DNA, the CDR3 is TGCAGTGCTAGAGGGGGACTAGCGGGATTATACGAGCAGTACTTC.

This clonotype was seen more than once but under ten times. The chain uses TRBV20-1 and TRBJ2-3; 7 bases are a match to TRBD1. Germline CDR1 and CDR2: DFQATT and SNEGSKA (reference sequence). This CDR3 is 14 amino acids long. The CDR3 loop is CNPSRTGDRDTQYF. Here the CDR3 DNA reads TGCAACCCCTCCCGGACAGGAGACCGAGATACGCAGTATTTT.

The chain uses TRBV20-1 and TRBJ2-7; D may be TRBD1 (6 bases). The ends were cut back, 7 bases at V and 5 bases at J, with 15 bases in the middle. The CDR3 extends over 12 amino acids. Per germline, CDR1 DFQATT and CDR2 SNEGSKA (reference sequence). The CDR3 spells CSVLQGRHEQYF. CDR3 coding DNA: TGCAGTGTTTTACAGGGAAGGCACGAGCAGTACTTC.